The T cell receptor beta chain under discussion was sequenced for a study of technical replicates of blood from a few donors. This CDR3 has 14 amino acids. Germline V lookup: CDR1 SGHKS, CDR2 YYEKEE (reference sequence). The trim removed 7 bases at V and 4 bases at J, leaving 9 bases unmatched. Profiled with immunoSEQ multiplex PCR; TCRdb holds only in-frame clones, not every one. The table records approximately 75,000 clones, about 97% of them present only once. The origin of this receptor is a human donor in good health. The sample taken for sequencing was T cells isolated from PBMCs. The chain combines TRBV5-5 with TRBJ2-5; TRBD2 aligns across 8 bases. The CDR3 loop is CASGSGGPRETQYF. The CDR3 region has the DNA TGTGCCAGCGGATCGGGAGGGCCCCGAGAGACCCAGTACTTC.